This TCR beta chain was identified during a study of cytomegalovirus exposure and HLA in healthy donors. Across the whole study: Inside one of the first data releases sat about 85 million unique TCRs taken from HLA-typed donors.

The V gene's germline CDR1 is SGHAT and CDR2 FQNNGV. The CDR3 runs to 11 residues. V lost 7 bases and J 6 bases, leaving 10 bases between the germline ends. A word on this clone: Antigen unknown.

Amplification used 60 Vbeta primers and 13 Jbeta primers. TCRdb's copy holds only in-frame clones and misses some; the assay was immunoSEQ multiplex PCR. Of some 130,000 clones detected, roughly 85% appear once; the ten largest clones hold 6.7%. Notes on the study in general: Specific recognition of CMV antigens was confirmed in vitro for three chains (all CMV-associated).

The clonotype originates from a young woman in good health and CMV-seropositive. The gene calls are TRBV11-2 and TRBJ2-7, with a tentative D call TRBD1 (5 bases). The sequenced material came from PBMCs. In nucleotides, the CDR3 is TGTGCCAGCAAAAACCAGGGCGAGCAGTACTTC. Its protein product is CASKNQGEQYF.